This T cell receptor beta chain was sequenced during a study of T cell repertoires in cytomegalovirus infection. Background on the study: Peptides in the study included HLA-C-restricted and HLA-B-restricted CMV epitopes. It was the public TCR beta signatures that indicated both CMV infection and matching HLA type.

Each CDR3 protein is one row after TCRdb ran MiXCR on the reads. The data hold roughly 500,000 distinct CDR3 sequences, with around 35% observed a single time. Broader study findings: The study found HLA-C-restricted CMV-specific TCR beta clonotypes dominating the ex vivo response.

For this clonotype: The antigen is not known.

V lost 6 bases to trimming and J lost 9 bases; unmatched junction nucleotides: 11. Germline V gives CDR1 MDHEN, CDR2 SYDVKM. This CDR3 has 17 residues. The sequence was collected from a human donor in good health (CMV status not recorded). Some clones in this sample may be carry-over from other donors' samples. V is TRBV28 and J is TRBJ2-1; 16 nucleotides match TRBD2. Sequenced material: cultured PBMCs, taken from culture after CMV antigen stimulation. The CDR3 DNA reads as TGTGCCAGCAGGAAACCGGGACTAGCGGGGGGGGGGGGTGAGCAGTTCTTC. As protein: CASRKPGLAGGGGEQFF.